This T cell receptor beta chain emerged from a study of T cell responses to AZD1222 COVID-19 vaccine. V was pared by 1 base and J by 1 base, with 12 bases of the junction left unmatched. The length of the CDR3 is 19 residues. Germline CDR1 is SGHTA and CDR2 is FQGNSA. The table came from immunoSEQ multiplex PCR; TCRdb's copy has only in-frame clones and leaves some out. Among about 120,000 clones listed, 70% to 90% were seen once. Sample: peripheral blood, taken on day 0 of AZD1222 vaccination. The rearrangement uses TRBV7-2 and TRBJ1-5; 8 bases match TRBD1. This clonotype originated in an adult in good health. The CDR3 DNA reads TGTGCCAGCAGCTTAGATCCGGGCAGGGGGCTTCTCAGCAATCAGCCCCAGCATTTT. Translation: CASSLDPGRGLLSNQPQHF. Variable domain in full (rest from reference TRBV7-2 and TRBJ1-5): GAGVSQSPSNKVTEKGKDVELRCDPISGHTALYWYRQSLGQGLEFLIYFQGNSAPDKSGLPSDRFSAERTGGSVSTLTIQRTQQEDSAVYLCASSLDPGRGLLSNQPQHFGDGTRLSIL.